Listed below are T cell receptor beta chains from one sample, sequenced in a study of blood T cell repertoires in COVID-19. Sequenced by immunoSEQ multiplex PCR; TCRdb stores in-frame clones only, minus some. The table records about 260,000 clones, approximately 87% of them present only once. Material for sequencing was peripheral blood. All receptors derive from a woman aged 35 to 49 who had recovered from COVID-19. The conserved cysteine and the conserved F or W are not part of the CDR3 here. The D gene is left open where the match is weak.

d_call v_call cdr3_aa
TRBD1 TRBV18 ASSLDRDSKAF
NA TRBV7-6 ASSLGPASSYNEQF
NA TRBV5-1 ASSLKQDTEAF
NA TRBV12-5 ASGLVRWEGPYGYT
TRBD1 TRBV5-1 ASSLGDSLNQPQH
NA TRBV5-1 ASSLERGFEAF
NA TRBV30 AWEEGLNTEAF
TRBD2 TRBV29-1 SVNSGGAYNEQF
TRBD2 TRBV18 ASSLFIPSGGDTDTQY
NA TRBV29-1 SVEGAETNEKLF
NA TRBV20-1 SASGGETQY
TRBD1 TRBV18 ASTTGTGSYEQY
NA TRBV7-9 ASSSVSGTKKLF
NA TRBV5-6 ASSSGREDGYT
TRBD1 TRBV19 ASSMADRGLQGYT
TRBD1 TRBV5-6 ASSPGQGWTDTQY
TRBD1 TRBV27 ASSLYQGVALH
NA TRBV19 ASSPSPSGYNEQF
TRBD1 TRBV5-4 ASSLNRGQNTGELF
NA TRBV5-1 ASSLGHMNTEAF
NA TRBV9 ASSAREGQPQH
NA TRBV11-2 ASSFYRDWDTQY
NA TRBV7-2 ASSLERADGYT
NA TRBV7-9 ASSLERNTEAF
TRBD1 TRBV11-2 ASSGPGQGMYEQY
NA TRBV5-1 ASSLDPRDTFTDTQY
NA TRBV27 ASSLGGTGNTIY
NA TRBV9 ASRPRGIGEKLF
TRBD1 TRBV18 ASSLGIGDRSHFNYGYT
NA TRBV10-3 AISESGRGTDTQY
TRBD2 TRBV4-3 ASSQGTSGAQETQY
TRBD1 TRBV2 ASRGQGVGTIY
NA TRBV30 AWSPRGKGNTEAF
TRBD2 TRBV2 ASSERGGRNVETQY
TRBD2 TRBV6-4 ASSDGTSTGELF
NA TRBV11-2 ASSLVSEQY
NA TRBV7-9 ASSVHAGEGYGYT